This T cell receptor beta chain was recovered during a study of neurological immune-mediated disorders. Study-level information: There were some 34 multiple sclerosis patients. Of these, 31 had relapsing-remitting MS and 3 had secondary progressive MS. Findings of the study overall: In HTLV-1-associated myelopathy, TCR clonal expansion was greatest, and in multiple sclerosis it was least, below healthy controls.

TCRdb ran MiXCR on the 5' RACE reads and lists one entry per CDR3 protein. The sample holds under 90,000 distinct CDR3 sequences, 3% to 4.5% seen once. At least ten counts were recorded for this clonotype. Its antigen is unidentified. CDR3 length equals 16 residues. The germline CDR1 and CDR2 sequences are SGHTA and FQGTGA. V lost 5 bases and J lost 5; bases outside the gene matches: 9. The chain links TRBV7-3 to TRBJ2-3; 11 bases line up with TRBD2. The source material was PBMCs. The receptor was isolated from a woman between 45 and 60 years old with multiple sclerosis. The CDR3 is CASSPWTSGLEDTQYF. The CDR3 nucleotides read TGTGCCAGCAGCCCCTGGACTAGCGGGCTTGAAGATACGCAGTATTTT.